The T cell receptor beta chain described here comes from a study of blood T cell repertoires in COVID-19. Germline lookup yields CDR1 SGHTA and CDR2 FQGNSA. The CDR3 is 15 residues long. Trimming removed 5 bases from V and 3 bases from J; junction bases left unmatched: 5. Method: immunoSEQ multiplex PCR; TCRdb's copy keeps in-frame clones and lacks some. The sample holds 150,000 to 200,000 clones; 75% to 85% are singletons and the top ten take 11%. The V and J genes are TRBV7-2 and TRBJ2-3; 10 bases agree with TRBD2. The sequenced sample was peripheral blood. The clonotype comes from a human donor in a cohort sampled during active COVID-19. The CDR3 nucleotides read TGTGCCAGCAGCGACTCGGGACTAGCGACAGATACGCAGTATTTT. Translating gives CASSDSGLATDTQYF.